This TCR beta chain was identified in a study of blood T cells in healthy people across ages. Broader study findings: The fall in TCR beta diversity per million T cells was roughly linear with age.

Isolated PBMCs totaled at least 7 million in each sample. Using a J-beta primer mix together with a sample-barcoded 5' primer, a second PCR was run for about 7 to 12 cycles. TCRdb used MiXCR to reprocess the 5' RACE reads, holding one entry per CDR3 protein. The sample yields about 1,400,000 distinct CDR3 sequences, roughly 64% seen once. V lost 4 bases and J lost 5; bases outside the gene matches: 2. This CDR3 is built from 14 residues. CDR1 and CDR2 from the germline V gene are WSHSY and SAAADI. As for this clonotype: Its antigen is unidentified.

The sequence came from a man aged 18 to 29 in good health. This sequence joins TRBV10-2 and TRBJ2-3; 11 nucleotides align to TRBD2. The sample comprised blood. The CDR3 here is CASSVAGGEDTQYF. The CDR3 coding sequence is TGCGCCAGCAGTGTAGCGGGAGGGGAAGATACGCAGTATTTT.